This T cell receptor (beta chain) stems from a study of blood T cell repertoires in COVID-19. Study as a whole: Donors in the United States, Italy and Spain gave samples during acute or convalescent COVID-19.

Germline V gives CDR1 MNHEY, CDR2 SMNVEV (reference sequence). V shed 6 bases and J 0 bases; nucleotides not matched to a gene: 10. The CDR3 is made up of 17 amino acids. Here immunoSEQ multiplex PCR was the method, and the copy in TCRdb shows in-frame clones only, minus some. The data contain hundreds of thousands of clones, approximately 87% of them singletons. This chain connects TRBV27 to TRBJ1-5, with 8 bases matching TRBD1. This receptor was obtained from a woman in her 50s with COVID-19, enrolled during active disease. Sequencing was carried out using peripheral blood. The CDR3 sequence is CASSPRGTGNSNQPQHF. The CDR3 DNA reads as TGTGCCAGCAGCCCTCGAGGGACAGGAAATAGCAATCAGCCCCAGCATTTT.